The 25 T cell receptor beta chains reported below all come from one sample, sequenced in a study of blood T cell repertoires in COVID-19. Assay: immunoSEQ multiplex PCR; the TCRdb copy retains only in-frame clones and omits some. The table lists around 230,000 clones, approximately 87% of them singletons. Sample: peripheral blood. The receptors come from a woman aged 70-85 years with active or convalescent COVID-19.

The V gene is TRBV28, the J gene TRBJ2-1, with 7 bases lining up with TRBD2. There are 12 residues in the CDR3. Germline V gene lookup returns CDR1 MDHEN and CDR2 SYDVKM. The trim removed 3 bases at V and 12 bases at J, leaving 5 bases unmatched. As DNA, the CDR3 is TGTGCCAGCAGTTTTCAGCGGGGCTCGCAGTTCTTC. Translating gives CASSFQRGSQFF. Full variable domain (remainder filled in from reference TRBV28 and TRBJ2-1): DVKVTQSSRYLVKRTGEKVFLECVQDMDHENMFWYRQDPGLGLRLIYFSYDVKMKEKGDIPEGYSVSREKKERFSLILESASTNQTSMYLCASSFQRGSQFFGPGTRLTVL.

The chain employs TRBV7-2 and TRBJ1-1, with 8 bases lining up with TRBD1. This CDR3 spans 13 amino acids. Trimming cost V 5 bases and J 4 bases; bases outside gene matches: 3. Germline values: CDR1 SGHTA, CDR2 FQGNSA. As DNA, the CDR3 is TGTGCCAGCAGCCGGGACAGGCCCACTGAAGCTTTCTTT. This encodes CASSRDRPTEAFF. Supplemented by reference TRBV7-2 and TRBJ1-1, the full variable domain reads GAGVSQSPSNKVTEKGKDVELRCDPISGHTALYWYRQSLGQGLEFLIYFQGNSAPDKSGLPSDRFSAERTGGSVSTLTIQRTQQEDSAVYLCASSRDRPTEAFFGQGTRLTVV.

This rearrangement joins TRBV6-5 to TRBJ2-3; 8 nucleotides agree with TRBD2. The J segment lost 6 bases and the V segment lost 2 bases, leaving 7 bases of the junction unmatched. CDR1 and CDR2 from the germline V gene are MNHEY and SVGAGI. The CDR3 is 15 residues long. The CDR3 nucleotides are TGTGCCAGCAGTTACGCCCTTAGCGGGGTTGATACGCAGTATTTT. Protein: CASSYALSGVDTQYF.

The V call is TRBV21-1, the J call TRBJ2-2; the table's TRBD2 call for D was not verified on the DNA. TRBV21-1 is designated a pseudogene. The CDR3 extends over 19 amino acids. For the CDR3, the DNA is TGTGCCAGCAGCACCGACCCGAAGGCAGCGGGGGAGAACACCGGGGAGCTGTTTTTT. This gives the protein CASSTDPKAAGENTGELFF.

This clone was seen only once. The chain recombines TRBV10-3 with TRBJ2-7, with 13 bases lining up with TRBD2. Unmatched junction bases numbered 9, after V lost 10 bases and J lost 0 bases. The CDR3 is 16 amino acids. Per germline, CDR1 ENHRY and CDR2 SYGVKD. CDR3 in amino acids: CATLGLAGANSYEQYF. In nucleotides, the CDR3 is TGTGCCACCCTCGGACTAGCGGGAGCCAACTCCTACGAGCAGTACTTC.

The gene calls are TRBV10-3 and TRBJ1-2, with D perhaps matching TRBD1 (5 bases). The length of the CDR3 is 12 residues. Germline-derived CDR1 and CDR2 are ENHRY and SYGVKD. V was cut by 7 bases and J by 4 bases, with 10 bases left in between. DNA for the CDR3: TGTGCCATCAACCGTGACAGCTATGGCTACACCTTC. This sequence encodes CAINRDSYGYTF.

V gene TRBV12-3 or TRBV12-4 combines with J gene TRBJ1-2, with TRBD1 identical over 9 bases. With 3 bases clipped from V and 9 bases from J, the junction kept 5 bases outside the gene matches. This CDR3 comprises 13 residues. The CDR3 DNA is TGTGCCAGCAGTTTGGGGGACAGGGCGCGCTACACCTTC. It translates to CASSLGDRARYTF.

This clone has more than one count but fewer than ten. V gene TRBV5-1 combines with J gene TRBJ2-5; the D gene is possibly TRBD2 (5 bases). Deletions cut 0 bases from V and 5 bases from J, with 11 bases between. The CDR3 runs to 14 residues. Per germline, CDR1 SGHRS and CDR2 YFSETQ. CDR3 sequence reads: CASSLAVVAETQYF. The CDR3 nucleotides are TGCGCCAGCAGCTTGGCAGTCGTAGCGGAGACCCAGTACTTC.

The chain joins TRBV5-6 to TRBJ2-3; perhaps TRBD2 as D (7 bases). Deletions cut 5 bases from V and 2 bases from J, with 18 bases between. From germline, CDR1 is SGHDT and CDR2 YYEEEE. The CDR3 is 16 residues long. CDR3 nucleotides: TGTGCCAGCAGATGGGGGGGCGATACAAACACAGATACGCAGTATTTT. This encodes CASRWGGDTNTDTQYF.

The CDR3 protein is CASSQTGGSYNEQFF. The CDR3, as DNA: TGTGCCAGCAGCCAGACAGGGGGCTCCTACAATGAGCAGTTCTTC. The J gene is TRBJ2-1, the V gene TRBV7-2, with TRBD1 matching 9 bases. There are 15 residues in the CDR3. Germline lookup yields CDR1 SGHTA and CDR2 FQGNSA. Trimming took 5 bases from V and 0 from J; bases not matched to a gene: 2.

J is TRBJ2-2 and V is TRBV5-1; 7 bases match TRBD2. This CDR3 contains 12 residues. With 4 bases clipped from V and 6 bases from J, the junction kept 0 bases outside the gene matches. CDR1 is SGHRS, CDR2 YFSETQ, per germline. This CDR3 is CASSREAGELFF. The CDR3 nucleotides are TGCGCCAGCAGCCGGGAGGCCGGGGAGCTGTTTTTT.

V is TRBV27 and J is TRBJ2-7, with TRBD1 matching over 10 bases. V lost 10 bases to trimming and J lost 0 bases; unmatched junction nucleotides: 12. Germline values: CDR1 MNHEY, CDR2 SMNVEV (reference sequence). The CDR3 totals 16 residues. The CDR3 nucleotides read TGTGCCACCCGAGGGGCCGGGACAGGGGCCTCCTACGAGCAGTACTTC. Translating gives CATRGAGTGASYEQYF.

CDR3 sequence: CAWSVSWSGVPADTQYF. CDR3 in DNA: TGTGCCTGGAGTGTTAGTTGGAGCGGGGTACCGGCGGATACGCAGTATTTT. This chain connects TRBV30 to TRBJ2-3, with 7 bases identical to TRBD2. Germline CDR1 reads GTSNPN; CDR2 reads SVGIG (reference sequence). V was pared by 0 bases and J by 6 bases, with 15 bases of the junction left unmatched. This CDR3 contains 17 residues.

V and J are TRBV5-6 and TRBJ1-2, with D perhaps matching TRBD1 (5 bases). CDR1 is SGHDT and CDR2 is YYEEEE in the germline V gene. This CDR3 spans 11 amino acids. V shed 4 bases and J shed 6 bases, with 7 bases lying between them. The CDR3 loop is CASSPGHGYTF. The CDR3 nucleotides are TGTGCCAGCAGCCCAGGGCATGGCTACACCTTC.

The chain is built from TRBV7-2 and TRBJ2-3; TRBD1 might be the D (5 bases). CDR3 length equals 14 residues. CDR1 SGHTA and CDR2 FQGNSA come from the germline V gene. The V end was cut by 5 bases, the J end by 4 bases, with 13 bases between. CDR3 bases: TGTGCCAGCAGCCCGAACAGACAGCCAGATACGCAGTATTTT. Translating it yields CASSPNRQPDTQYF.

The rearrangement uses TRBV20-1 and TRBJ2-2, with D possibly TRBD2 on 5 matching bases. The V end lost 3 bases, the J end lost 5 bases, and 16 bases lay between the germline ends. From germline, CDR1 is DFQATT and CDR2 SNEGSKA (reference sequence). This CDR3 is built from 15 residues. Here the CDR3 reads CSASKRTADTGELFF. The CDR3 bases are TGCAGTGCTAGTAAAAGGACTGCCGATACCGGGGAGCTGTTTTTT.

V usage is TRBV30 and J usage is TRBJ1-1; D is unclear. The V and J ends lost 2 bases and 7 bases respectively, with 11 bases between them. Germline V CDR1 and CDR2: GTSNPN, SVGIG (reference sequence). The CDR3 is 12 amino acids. CDR3 region: CAWSIRGLEAFF. In DNA, the CDR3 is TGTGCCTGGAGTATCCGTGGCCTTGAAGCTTTCTTT.

This clone showed up just once. J is TRBJ2-1 and V is TRBV11-1, with 8 bases that match TRBD2. The ends lost 5 bases at V and 0 bases at J; junction bases unmatched: 6. This CDR3 contains 16 residues. CDR1 is SGHAT and CDR2 is FQDESV in the germline V gene (reference sequence). CDR3 sequence: CASSTPGTSSYNEQFF. CDR3 nucleotide sequence: TGTGCCAGCAGCACGCCCGGGACTAGCTCCTACAATGAGCAGTTCTTC.

The chain has TRBV6-5 and TRBJ2-7; TRBD2 agrees at 7 bases. The length of the CDR3 is 14 residues. Losses at the gene ends were 5 bases for V and 0 bases for J; bases not matched to a gene: 4. Per the germline V gene, CDR1 is MNHEY and CDR2 is SVGAGI. The CDR3 loop is CASSRAGHSYEQYF. The CDR3 bases are TGTGCCAGCAGTAGAGCGGGGCACTCCTACGAGCAGTACTTC.

This clone was seen more than once but under ten times. The V and J genes are TRBV7-2 and TRBJ2-7, with 10 bases that match TRBD1. The CDR3 spans 13 residues. Germline V CDR1 and CDR2: SGHTA, FQGNSA. J gave up 4 bases and V 6 bases, and 3 bases lay outside the gene matches. CDR3 in amino acids: CASSWDRGYEQYF. The CDR3 bases are TGTGCCAGCAGTTGGGACAGGGGATACGAGCAGTACTTC.

The rearrangement links TRBV5-4 to TRBJ1-2; 11 bases match TRBD1. This CDR3 contains 13 residues. Germline V gene data show CDR1 as SGHNT and CDR2 as YYREEE (reference sequence). V lost 6 bases to trimming and J lost 7 bases; unmatched junction nucleotides: 5. The DNA for the CDR3 is TGTGCCAGCATCGGACAGGGGGCGCGTGGCTACACCTTC. It translates to CASIGQGARGYTF.

V and J are TRBV28 and TRBJ2-7; 8 positions match TRBD1. Trimming at V came to 7 bases and at J to 5 bases, leaving 10 bases not matched to a gene. Germline CDR1 MDHEN, CDR2 SYDVKM. The CDR3 is made up of 14 amino acids. The CDR3: CASNPRTGRDEQYF. The CDR3 coding sequence is TGTGCCAGCAACCCTAGGACAGGGCGGGACGAGCAGTACTTC.

DNA for the CDR3: TGTGCCAGCTCACTCCGGGACAGGGGTATCCACGAGCAGTACTTC. Amino acids: CASSLRDRGIHEQYF. The V and J genes are TRBV18 and TRBJ2-7; 10 bases map to TRBD1. The CDR3 is 15 residues long. V was pared by 4 bases and J by 5 bases, with 8 bases of the junction left unmatched. The germline V gene has CDR1 KGHSH and CDR2 LQKENI.

This sequence joins TRBV4-1 and TRBJ2-4; 7 positions match TRBD2. The junction had 8 bases not matched to a gene; V was cut back by 0 bases and J by 6 bases. The CDR3 runs 16 residues. Germline CDR1 and CDR2: MGHRA and YSYEKL. The CDR3 DNA is TGCGCCAGCAGCCAAGAGGGCGGGACTACCTTAAACATTCAGTACTTC. Residues: CASSQEGGTTLNIQYF.

The chain joins TRBV6-5 to TRBJ2-1; 8 nucleotides line up with TRBD2. After removal of 5 bases from V and 8 bases from J, the junction contained 11 bases not matched to a gene. Per germline, CDR1 MNHEY and CDR2 SVGAGI. This CDR3 region has 15 residues. The CDR3 reads CASSPGVAGSDEQFF. Here the CDR3 DNA reads TGTGCCAGCAGTCCCGGGGTAGCGGGATCCGATGAGCAGTTCTTC.